A selection of T cell receptor beta chains follows, all from one sample in a study of post-analysis software for immune sequencing data. Via MiXCR, TCRdb re-called the PCR reads, giving one row per CDR3 protein. Here the sample spans roughly 400,000 distinct CDR3 sequences, approximately 37% being singletons. The sample taken for sequencing was blood. The receptors were sampled from a girl aged 2-9 years with multiple sclerosis. Each CDR3 is given with its conserved first and last residue. The D gene is left open where the match is weak. Clone size is given for some rows only: seen once, a few or many times, or a class if the clone is expanded.

>NA|TRBD1|TRBJ1-5|TRBV6-1
CASTRDRGGQPQHF
TGTGCCAGCACCCGGGACAGGGGAGGTCAGCCCCAGCATTTT
>NA|TRBD2|TRBJ2-5|TRBV9
CASTTSGNKTGQYF
TGTGCCAGCACAACTAGCGGGAATAAAACGGGGCAGTACTTC
>few|TRBD1|TRBJ2-6|TRBV11-2
CASSLNCVKGQGVSGANVLTF
TGTGCCAGCAGCTTAAATTGTGTGAAGGGACAGGGGGTCTCTGGGGCCAACGTCCTGACTTTC
>NA|NA|TRBJ2-5|TRBV7-2
CASSLGLWGRNGRVMETQYF
TGTGCCAGCAGCTTAGGATTATGGGGGCGGAACGGTAGGGTAATGGAGACCCAGTACTTC
>NA|NA|TRBJ1-1|TRBV12-3/TRBV12-4
CASSFATAQAFF
TGTGCCAGCAGTTTCGCGACAGCTCAAGCTTTCTTT
>NA|NA|TRBJ2-1|TRBV7-9
CASSLDGDSSAYNEQFF
TGTGCCAGCAGCTTAGATGGGGACTCCTCGGCTTACAATGAGCAGTTCTTC
>NA|TRBD2|TRBJ2-7|TRBV25-1
CASSAGLAGVEQYF
TGTGCCAGCAGTGCGGGACTAGCGGGAGTCGAGCAGTACTTC
>few|NA|TRBJ2-7|TRBV27
CASSLRQPPSPYEQYF
TGTGCCAGCAGTTTAAGACAGCCACCCTCTCCATACGAGCAGTACTTC
>NA|NA|TRBJ1-2|TRBV28
CASSLWEELANYGYTF
TGTGCCAGCAGTTTATGGGAGGAATTAGCTAACTATGGCTACACCTTC
>NA|NA|TRBJ1-6|TRBV27
CASARGALPDNSPLHF
TGTGCCAGCGCCCGCGGGGCGCTCCCCGATAATTCACCCCTCCACTTT
>NA|NA|TRBJ2-7|TRBV5-1
CASSLLASETYEQYF
TGCGCCAGCAGCTTGTTGGCTAGCGAGACCTACGAGCAGTACTTC
>few|TRBD1|TRBJ1-1|TRBV10-3
CAITTGIENTEAFF
TGTGCCATAACGACAGGGATCGAAAACACTGAAGCTTTCTTT
>NA|NA|TRBJ1-2|TRBV5-5
CASSHLVGGGYGYTF
TGTGCCAGCAGCCATTTGGTCGGGGGTGGCTATGGCTACACCTTC
>NA|NA|TRBJ2-1|TRBV19
CASSIFLGKGNEQFF
TGTGCCAGTAGTATCTTCTTGGGAAAGGGCAATGAGCAGTTCTTC
>NA|NA|TRBJ1-1|TRBV6-5
CASTSFTVNTEAFF
TGTGCCAGCACCTCCTTTACGGTGAACACTGAAGCTTTCTTT
>NA|NA|TRBJ1-4|TRBV11-2
CASSLSNRANEKLFF
TGTGCCAGCAGCCTTTCTAACAGGGCTAATGAAAAACTGTTTTTT
>few|NA|TRBJ2-1|TRBV2
CASRAFRWDHEQFF
TGTGCCAGCAGGGCTTTTCGGTGGGATCATGAGCAGTTCTTC
>NA|TRBD1|TRBJ2-7|TRBV20-1
CSAREPGQGVRGQYF
TGCAGTGCTAGGGAACCGGGACAGGGCGTTCGAGGGCAGTACTTC
>NA|NA|TRBJ1-3|TRBV5-6
CASSLAVGFGNTIYF
TGTGCCAGCAGCTTGGCCGTGGGATTTGGAAACACCATATATTTT
>NA|NA|TRBJ2-2|TRBV27
CASSPGTANTGELFF
TGTGCCAGCAGTCCCGGGACGGCGAACACCGGGGAGCTGTTTTTT
>NA|NA|TRBJ1-1|TRBV29-1
CSVAGVSGTEAFF
TGCAGCGTTGCAGGGGTTAGTGGCACTGAAGCTTTCTTT
>few|NA|TRBJ2-7|TRBV28
CASSFWRGYSYEQYF
TGTGCCAGCAGTTTTTGGCGGGGTTACTCCTACGAGCAGTACTTC
>few|NA|TRBJ2-7|TRBV5-1
CASSLSDRIHEQYF
TGCGCCAGCAGCTTGAGCGACAGGATCCACGAGCAGTACTTC
>NA|TRBD1|TRBJ1-1|TRBV10-1
CASSGTGGTGAFF
TGCGCCAGCAGTGGGACAGGGGGGACTGGAGCTTTCTTT
>NA|TRBD2|TRBJ2-7|TRBV4-1
CASSQQASGSYEQYF
TGCGCCAGTAGCCAACAGGCTAGCGGTTCCTACGAGCAGTACTTC
>NA|NA|TRBJ2-5|TRBV21-1
CASSSLQYQETQYF
TGTGCCAGCAGCTCTCTCCAGTACCAAGAGACCCAGTACTTC
>NA|TRBD1|TRBJ2-7|TRBV20-1
CSAVPGQGFYEQYF
TGCAGTGCCGTCCCGGGACAGGGGTTCTACGAGCAGTACTTC
>NA|TRBD2|TRBJ2-1|TRBV28
CASSSWREPYNEQFF
TGTGCCAGCAGTTCCTGGCGGGAGCCGTATAATGAGCAGTTCTTC
>NA|NA|TRBJ1-2|TRBV7-9
CASSFNENYGYTF
TGTGCCAGCAGCTTTAACGAGAACTATGGCTACACCTTC
>NA|NA|TRBJ1-2|TRBV7-9
CASSLDGGAYGYTF
TGTGCCAGCAGCTTAGACGGGGGCGCCTATGGCTACACCTTC
>NA|NA|TRBJ2-1|TRBV15
CATSRDFRGGEQFF
TGTGCCACCAGCAGAGATTTCAGGGGGGGCGAGCAGTTCTTC
>NA|TRBD1|TRBJ2-5|TRBV29-1
CSVDGPGQGEETQYF
TGCAGCGTTGACGGACCGGGACAGGGGGAAGAGACCCAGTACTTC
>NA|TRBD1|TRBJ2-6|TRBV5-1
CASSWGQGVDSGANVLTF
TGCGCCAGCAGCTGGGGGCAGGGGGTGGACTCTGGGGCCAACGTCCTGACTTTC
>NA|TRBD2|TRBJ2-5|TRBV15
CATSRVFLSSGVGGEQYF
TGTGCCACCAGCAGAGTCTTCCTATCTAGCGGGGTAGGAGGTGAGCAGTACTTC
>NA|TRBD1|TRBJ2-7|TRBV28
CASRDPGQYEQYF
TGTGCCAGCAGGGACCCGGGACAGTACGAGCAGTACTTC
>NA|NA|TRBJ1-1|TRBV5-1
CASSLGQVYTEAFF
TGCGCCAGCAGCTTGGGACAGGTCTACACTGAAGCTTTCTTT
>NA|TRBD1|TRBJ1-5|TRBV6-5
CASSYSWQGEWRVGDQPQHF
TGTGCCAGCAGTTACTCTTGGCAGGGGGAGTGGCGCGTAGGTGATCAGCCCCAGCATTTT